The text below deals with one TCR beta chain. As yet, its antigen is unknown. CDR3 size: 13 residues. V was pared by 6 bases and J by 1 base, with 10 bases between. The germline V gene encodes CDR1 MNHNY and CDR2 SVGAGI (reference sequence). PCR employed 60 Vbeta and 13 Jbeta primers. Libraries were prepared by immunoSEQ multiplex PCR; TCRdb keeps only in-frame clonotypes and omits some of them. The sample lists hundreds of thousands of clones; 75% to 80% were seen once. This specimen comes from a study of cytomegalovirus exposure and HLA in healthy donors. Findings and limits, study-wide: Sequences of the TCR beta chain were said to predict the HLA-A and HLA-B alleles of most subjects accurately. Later analysis identified a missense DCLRE1C variant that was linked to TCR beta V- and J-gene trimming. DRB1 showed the most TCR associations and HLA-C the fewest in a later analysis, as rates varied by HLA locus.

What was sequenced was PBMCs. The sequence was collected from a young man in good health and CMV-seronegative. V usage is TRBV6-6 and J usage is TRBJ2-7; no clear D. This CDR3 is CASSYGASYEQYF. In DNA, the CDR3 is TGTGCCAGCAGCTACGGTGCGTCCTACGAGCAGTACTTC.